Below are 16 T cell receptor beta chains sequenced from a single sample in a study of control samples from healthy donors and cancer patients. Clones were read by immunoSEQ multiplex PCR, and TCRdb kept only the in-frame ones, dropping some. The sample holds roughly 170,000 clones, approximately 92% seen once. Sequenced input: blood. These receptors all stem from a man younger than 35 in good health.

The V gene is TRBV7-3, the J gene TRBJ1-2; 7 bases match TRBD1. J was trimmed by 4 bases and V by 4 bases; bases with no gene match: 12. CDR3 length: 16 residues. CDR1 is SGHTA and CDR2 is FQGTGA in the germline V gene. CDR3 region: CASSSLSRTGPYGYTF. The CDR3 DNA sequence: TGTGCCAGCAGCTCCTTAAGCCGGACAGGACCCTATGGCTACACCTTC.

The V and J genes are TRBV5-1 and TRBJ1-2; 9 bases map to TRBD1. In germline, CDR1 is SGHRS, CDR2 YFSETQ. V trimming: 2 bases; J trimming: 0 bases; junction bases outside the gene matches: 5. This CDR3 comprises 16 residues. The CDR3 nucleotides are TGCGCCAGCAGCTTATCCGGGACAGGGACTAACTATGGCTACACCTTC. It encodes CASSLSGTGTNYGYTF. Together with reference TRBV5-1 and TRBJ1-2, the CDR3 gives the full variable domain: KAGVTQTPRYLIKTRGQQVTLSCSPISGHRSVSWYQQTPGQGLQFLFEYFSETQRNKGNFPGRFSGRQFSNSRSEMNVSTLELGDSALYLCASSLSGTGTNYGYTFGSGTRLTVV.

The V gene is TRBV15, the J gene TRBJ1-3, with unresolved D. The CDR3 has 12 amino acids. Trimming left V 6 bases short and J 2 bases short, with 5 bases between. Germline V gene lookup returns CDR1 LNHNV and CDR2 YYDKDF (reference sequence). CDR3 loop: CATREAGNTIYF. The DNA for the CDR3 is TGTGCCACCAGGGAGGCTGGAAACACCATATATTTT.

The J gene is TRBJ1-4, the V gene TRBV5-1; maybe TRBD1 (6 bases). Trimming stripped 3 bases from V and 7 bases from J, with 13 bases between. The germline V gene encodes CDR1 SGHRS and CDR2 YFSETQ. The CDR3 sequence is 14 residues long. The DNA for the CDR3 is TGCGCCAGCAGCTCGGACAGCGCCATTGAAAAACTGTTTTTT. This encodes CASSSDSAIEKLFF.

V gene TRBV9 combines with J gene TRBJ1-5, with D possibly being TRBD1 (5 bases). This CDR3 contains 15 residues. Germline values: CDR1 SGDLS, CDR2 YYNGEE. V was pared by 3 bases and J by 0 bases, with 10 bases between. The CDR3 DNA is TGTGCCAGCAGCGCAACAGGAGATAGCAATCAGCCCCAGCATTTT. It yields the protein CASSATGDSNQPQHF.

The chain links TRBV7-9 to TRBJ1-2; no definite D call. Germline CDR1 is SEHNR and CDR2 is FQNEAQ (reference sequence). The CDR3 runs to 13 residues. Trimming shortened V by 6 bases and J by 4 bases, and 12 bases separated the two germline ends. The CDR3 nucleotides are TGTGCCAGCAGATCCACCAACGGCTATGGCTACACCTTC. The encoded protein is CASRSTNGYGYTF.

This clone was seen a single time. J is TRBJ2-6 and V is TRBV19; D gene ambiguous. The germline V gene encodes CDR1 LNHDA and CDR2 SQIVND (reference sequence). The V and J ends lost 11 bases and 0 bases respectively, with 14 bases between them. This CDR3 comprises 15 residues. In DNA form, the CDR3 reads TGTGCCTCGGAACCCCGGAGCTCTGGGGCCAACGTCCTGACTTTC. Amino acid sequence: CASEPRSSGANVLTF.

The gene calls are TRBV24-1 and TRBJ2-3; the D call may be TRBD1 or TRBD2 (6 bases each). Looked up from germline, CDR1 is KGHDR and CDR2 is SFDVKD. V dropped 4 bases and J dropped 5 bases, with 24 bases sitting between them. The CDR3 consists of 18 residues. CDR3 coding DNA: TGTGCCACCAGTGACCGAGGGAGGAAAGGAGGGGGACGAGATACGCAGTATTTT. Its translation is CATSDRGRKGGGRDTQYF.

This clone was picked up one time. This chain links TRBV29-1 with TRBJ1-1; no clear D gene. This CDR3 has 14 amino acids. V was clipped by 7 bases and J by 2 bases, with 17 bases between them. The germline gives CDR1 SQVTM, CDR2 ANQGSEA. CDR3 sequence (DNA): TGCAGCGCGTACATGGGGTATGGAAACACTGAAGCTTTCTTT. Translation: CSAYMGYGNTEAFF.

The chain combines TRBV6-5 with TRBJ2-1; D is unresolved. With 6 bases removed from V and 9 bases from J, the gap between germline ends came to 18 bases. The CDR3 totals 14 residues. Looked up from germline, CDR1 is MNHEY and CDR2 is SVGAGI. The CDR3 region is CASSHPLFRAEQFF. Written as DNA, the CDR3 is TGTGCCAGCAGCCATCCCCTATTTCGCGCTGAGCAGTTCTTC.

CDR3 in amino acids: CAISSMGSPLHF. As DNA, the CDR3 is TGTGCCATCAGTTCTATGGGGTCACCCCTCCACTTT. This chain uses TRBV10-3 with TRBJ1-6; D uncertain. Trimming removed 5 bases at V and 10 bases at J, with 9 bases between. The CDR3 covers 12 residues. Germline-derived CDR1 and CDR2 are ENHRY and SYGVKD.

The J gene is TRBJ1-5, the V gene TRBV12-3 or TRBV12-4; D call uncertain. The CDR3 is 13 amino acids. Between the trimmed V and J ends, which lost 2 bases and 6 bases, there was a span of 8 bases. CDR3 nucleotide sequence: TGTGCCAGCAGTTTATCGGGCCTTCAGCCCCAGCATTTT. Amino acid sequence: CASSLSGLQPQHF.

The chain couples TRBV5-1 to TRBJ1-2; 9 bases match TRBD1. The CDR3 has 14 amino acids. CDR1 is SGHRS, CDR2 YFSETQ, per germline. Unmatched junction bases numbered 5, after V lost 2 bases and J lost 6 bases. CDR3 DNA sequence: TGCGCCAGCAGCTTAGACAGGGGGACCGATGGCTACACCTTC. Translated: CASSLDRGTDGYTF. The full variable domain, rest sourced from reference TRBV5-1 and TRBJ1-2, is KAGVTQTPRYLIKTRGQQVTLSCSPISGHRSVSWYQQTPGQGLQFLFEYFSETQRNKGNFPGRFSGRQFSNSRSEMNVSTLELGDSALYLCASSLDRGTDGYTFGSGTRLTVV.

This sequence joins TRBV18 and TRBJ1-3, with a weak D call TRBD1 (6 bases). From germline, CDR1 is KGHSH and CDR2 LQKENI. The germline V and J ends were trimmed by 5 bases and 0 bases, with 8 bases remaining between them. The CDR3 consists of 14 residues. CDR3 nucleotide sequence: TGTGCCAGCTCAGAAGGGGGCTCTGGAAACACCATATATTTT. Its protein is CASSEGGSGNTIYF.

J is TRBJ2-4 and V is TRBV11-2; 8 positions agree with TRBD1. This CDR3 contains 15 residues. Looked up from germline, CDR1 is SGHAT and CDR2 is FQNNGV. V shed 4 bases and J 4 bases; nucleotides not matched to a gene: 6. CDR3 sequence (DNA): TGTGCCAGCAGCTCCCCCCGGACAGGGAAAAACATTCAGTACTTC. This sequence encodes CASSSPRTGKNIQYF.

The rearrangement uses TRBV24-1 and TRBJ1-2, with TRBD1 as a possible D gene (5 bases). CDR3 length: 14 amino acids. The germline V gene has CDR1 KGHDR and CDR2 SFDVKD. The V end was cut by 2 bases, the J end by 4 bases, with 10 bases between. The CDR3 bases are TGTGCCACCAGTGATTCAGGGCATGGCTATGGCTACACCTTC. Residues: CATSDSGHGYGYTF.